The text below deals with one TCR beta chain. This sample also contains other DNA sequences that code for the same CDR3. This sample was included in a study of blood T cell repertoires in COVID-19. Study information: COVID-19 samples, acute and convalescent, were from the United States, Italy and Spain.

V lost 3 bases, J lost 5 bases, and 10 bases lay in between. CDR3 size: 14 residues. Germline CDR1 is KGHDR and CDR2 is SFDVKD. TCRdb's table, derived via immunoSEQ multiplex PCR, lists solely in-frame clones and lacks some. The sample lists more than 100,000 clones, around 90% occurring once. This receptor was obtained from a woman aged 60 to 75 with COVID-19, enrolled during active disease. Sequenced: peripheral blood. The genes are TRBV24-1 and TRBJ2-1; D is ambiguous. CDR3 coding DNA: TGTGCCACCAGTGATCCAAGACGGGACAATGAGCAGTTCTTC. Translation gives CATSDPRRDNEQFF.